What follows is one T cell receptor (beta chain) and its context. As yet, its antigen is unknown. These data originate in a study of blood T cells in healthy people across ages. A J-beta primer mix and a sample-barcoded 5' primer were used in a second PCR of about 7 to 12 cycles. One entry per CDR3 protein results from TCRdb running MiXCR on the 5' RACE reads. This sample has over 1,500,000 distinct CDR3 sequences, with around 48% found just once. Study-wide points: Any changes in expanded clonotypes were possibly confounded, as donor CMV status remained unknown.

This CDR3 has 12 residues. V lost 5 bases to trimming and J lost 8 bases, with 10 bases between them. Looked up from germline, CDR1 is SGHDN and CDR2 is FVKESK. Sequenced material: blood. The chain couples TRBV14 to TRBJ2-1; D is unclear. This clonotype was obtained from a woman in her forties in good health. CDR3 region: CASSKSIHEQFF. The CDR3 region has the DNA TGTGCCAGCAGCAAATCGATCCATGAGCAGTTCTTC.